The rows below give T cell receptor beta chains drawn from one sample of a study of T cells after yellow fever vaccination. From the 5' RACE reads, TCRdb called clonotypes with MiXCR, one entry per CDR3 protein. This table holds hundreds of thousands of distinct CDR3 sequences, about 4% found once. Sample: PBMCs, taken 5 days after the yellow fever booster vaccination. All receptors derive from a man aged 18 to 29 who received the YFV17D yellow fever vaccine. Both conserved end residues are part of each CDR3. Each record gives: J gene, V gene, D gene, clone size, CDR3 DNA, CDR3 protein. The D gene is left open where the match is weak. Clone size is stated in some rows and not others, as once, few, many or a class when expanded.

j_call: TRBJ2-3; v_call: TRBV18; d_call: TRBD2; clone_size: few; cdr3_nt: TGTGCCAGCTCACCACCCGCTAGCGGGGGTGCCGATACGCAGTATTTT; cdr3_aa: CASSPPASGGADTQYF
j_call: TRBJ2-1; v_call: TRBV7-3; d_call: TRBD2; clone_size: many; cdr3_nt: TGTGCCAGCTCTGTCCTAGCGGGGTACAATGAGCAGTTCTTC; cdr3_aa: CASSVLAGYNEQFF
j_call: TRBJ1-1; v_call: TRBV11-1; d_call: .; clone_size: .; cdr3_nt: TGTGCCAGCAGATTCCTAGGGGGGGGAGTCGCTGAAGCTTTCTTT; cdr3_aa: CASRFLGGGVAEAFF
j_call: TRBJ2-5; v_call: TRBV2; d_call: TRBD2; clone_size: .; cdr3_nt: TGTGCCAGCACTGAAAGCGGACTAGCTGGGGAGACCCAGTACTTC; cdr3_aa: CASTESGLAGETQYF
j_call: TRBJ2-3; v_call: TRBV20-1; d_call: TRBD2; clone_size: .; cdr3_nt: TGCAGTGCCAACACAGGACTAGCGGGGGATACGCAGTATTTT; cdr3_aa: CSANTGLAGDTQYF
j_call: TRBJ1-1; v_call: TRBV7-8; d_call: .; clone_size: many; cdr3_nt: TGTGCCAGCAGCTTAGGGTCCATTAAACCGAACACTGAAGCTTTCTTT; cdr3_aa: CASSLGSIKPNTEAFF
j_call: TRBJ1-5; v_call: TRBV20-1; d_call: .; clone_size: .; cdr3_nt: TGCAGTGCCGGATGGACAGCCTACAATCAGCCCCAGCATTTT; cdr3_aa: CSAGWTAYNQPQHF
j_call: TRBJ2-2; v_call: TRBV7-9; d_call: .; clone_size: many; cdr3_nt: TGTGCCAGCAGCATACCAATGGCCCTGACCGGGGAGCTGTTTTTT; cdr3_aa: CASSIPMALTGELFF
j_call: TRBJ1-3; v_call: TRBV10-3; d_call: TRBD1; clone_size: .; cdr3_nt: TGTGCCATCAGTGAGCAGACAGGGAAACCTGGAAACACCATATATTTT; cdr3_aa: CAISEQTGKPGNTIYF
j_call: TRBJ1-6; v_call: TRBV27; d_call: .; clone_size: .; cdr3_nt: TGTGCCAGCAGAAGAGGCCGGTTCGATAATTCACCCCTCCACTTT; cdr3_aa: CASRRGRFDNSPLHF
j_call: TRBJ2-1; v_call: TRBV15; d_call: TRBD2; clone_size: many; cdr3_nt: TGTGCCACCAGCAGAGGTGCTGCGGGGGGGCCCTATGAGCAGTTCTTC; cdr3_aa: CATSRGAAGGPYEQFF
j_call: TRBJ2-2; v_call: TRBV15; d_call: .; clone_size: few; cdr3_nt: TGTGCCACCAGCAGAGACTTTGGGGCGCACGGGACCGGGGAGCTGTTTTTT; cdr3_aa: CATSRDFGAHGTGELFF
j_call: TRBJ2-5; v_call: TRBV15; d_call: .; clone_size: many; cdr3_nt: TGTGCCACCAGCAGGATGATCCGTGATGGGGAGACCCAGTACTTC; cdr3_aa: CATSRMIRDGETQYF
j_call: TRBJ1-2; v_call: TRBV5-5; d_call: .; clone_size: .; cdr3_nt: TGTGCCAGCAGCCTCCCCTCGTATGGCTACACCTTC; cdr3_aa: CASSLPSYGYTF
j_call: TRBJ2-3; v_call: TRBV5-1; d_call: .; clone_size: .; cdr3_nt: TGCGCCAGCAGCTCCGGACCAGGGGAAGATACGCAGTATTTT; cdr3_aa: CASSSGPGEDTQYF
j_call: TRBJ1-6; v_call: TRBV6-1; d_call: .; clone_size: .; cdr3_nt: TGTGCCAGCAGTCAGGGAGCAGTTCGCTCACCCCTCCACTTT; cdr3_aa: CASSQGAVRSPLHF